This T cell receptor beta chain was recovered during a study of tumor-infiltrating lymphocytes in localized non-small cell lung cancer. Study summary: From each patient, both tumor and uninvolved lung, non-adjacent to tumor, were sampled. Study-wide results and caveats: Each assay used a separate piece of the same tissue.

Some clones are missing from TCRdb's copy, which holds only in-frame ones; the method was immunoSEQ multiplex PCR. This sample has some 10,000 clones; about 60% occur once, and the top ten carry 11%. The CDR3 is made up of 13 amino acids. Trimming took 3 bases from V and 8 from J, leaving 12 bases between them. From germline, CDR1 is SGHRS and CDR2 YFSETQ. As regards this clone: What it binds is not known.

This TCR came from a human donor with non-small cell lung cancer. J is TRBJ2-1 and V is TRBV5-1; perhaps TRBD2 as D (6 bases). The specimen was uninvolved lung tissue not adjacent to the tumor. This CDR3 is CASSSEGGDEQFF. As DNA, the CDR3 is TGCGCCAGCAGCTCGGAGGGCGGGGATGAGCAGTTCTTC.